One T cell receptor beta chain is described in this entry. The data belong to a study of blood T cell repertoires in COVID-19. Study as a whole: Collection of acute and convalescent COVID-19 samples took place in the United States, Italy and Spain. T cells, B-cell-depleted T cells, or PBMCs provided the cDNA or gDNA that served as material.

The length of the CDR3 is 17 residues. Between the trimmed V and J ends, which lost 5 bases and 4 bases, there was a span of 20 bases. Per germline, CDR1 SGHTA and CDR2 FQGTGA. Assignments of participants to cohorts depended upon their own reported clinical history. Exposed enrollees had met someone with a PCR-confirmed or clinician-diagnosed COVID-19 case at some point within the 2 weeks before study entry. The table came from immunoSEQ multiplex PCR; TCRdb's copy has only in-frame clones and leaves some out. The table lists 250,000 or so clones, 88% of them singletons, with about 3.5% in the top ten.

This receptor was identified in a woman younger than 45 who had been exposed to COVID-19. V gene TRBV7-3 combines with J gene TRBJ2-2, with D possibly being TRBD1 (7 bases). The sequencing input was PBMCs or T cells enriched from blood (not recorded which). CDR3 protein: CASSPTVGGQSTGELFF. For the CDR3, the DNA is TGTGCCAGCAGCCCCACAGTCGGGGGACAGAGCACCGGGGAGCTGTTTTTT.